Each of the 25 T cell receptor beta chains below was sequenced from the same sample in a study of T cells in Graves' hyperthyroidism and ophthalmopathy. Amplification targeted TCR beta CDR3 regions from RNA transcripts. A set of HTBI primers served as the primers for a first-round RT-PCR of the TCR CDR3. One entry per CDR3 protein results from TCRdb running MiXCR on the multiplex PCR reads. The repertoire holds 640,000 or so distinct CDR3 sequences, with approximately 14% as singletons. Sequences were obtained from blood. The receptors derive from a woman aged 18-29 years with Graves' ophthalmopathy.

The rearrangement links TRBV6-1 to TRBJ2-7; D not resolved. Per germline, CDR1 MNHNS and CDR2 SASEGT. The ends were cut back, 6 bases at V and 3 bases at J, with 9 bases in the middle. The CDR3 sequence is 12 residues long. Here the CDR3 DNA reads TGTGCCAGCAGCAACGGGTTCTACGAGCAGTACTTC. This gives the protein CASSNGFYEQYF.

CDR3 protein: CATSRGQGAGNSPLHF. CDR3 nucleotide sequence: TGTGCCACCAGCAGAGGACAGGGGGCTGGTAATTCACCCCTCCACTTT. The rearrangement uses TRBV15 and TRBJ1-6; 10 bases are a match to TRBD1. The CDR3 has 16 amino acids. The ends lost 1 base at V and 6 bases at J; junction bases unmatched: 3. Germline V gene sequence: CDR1 LNHNV, CDR2 YYDKDF (reference sequence).

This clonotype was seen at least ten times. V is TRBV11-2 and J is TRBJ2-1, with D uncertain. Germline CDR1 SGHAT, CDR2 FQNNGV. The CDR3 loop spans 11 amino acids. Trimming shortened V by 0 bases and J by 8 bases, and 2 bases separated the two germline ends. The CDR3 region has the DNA TGTGCCAGCAGCTTAGAACATGAGCAGTTCTTC. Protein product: CASSLEHEQFF.

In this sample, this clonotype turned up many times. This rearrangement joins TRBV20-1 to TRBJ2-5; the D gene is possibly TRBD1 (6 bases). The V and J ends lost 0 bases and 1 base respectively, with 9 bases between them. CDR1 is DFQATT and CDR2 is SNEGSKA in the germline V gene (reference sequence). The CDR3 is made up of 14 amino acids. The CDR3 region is CSAREDRPQETQYF. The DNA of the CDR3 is TGCAGTGCTAGAGAGGACAGACCCCAAGAGACCCAGTACTTC.

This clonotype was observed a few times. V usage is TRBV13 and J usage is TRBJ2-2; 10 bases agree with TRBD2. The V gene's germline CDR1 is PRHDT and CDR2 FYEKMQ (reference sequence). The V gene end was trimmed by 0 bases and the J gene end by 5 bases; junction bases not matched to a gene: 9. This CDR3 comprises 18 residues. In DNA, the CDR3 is TGTGCCAGCAGCTTAGGCCGGTTGGCTAGCGGGAGTACCGGGGAGCTGTTTTTT. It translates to CASSLGRLASGSTGELFF.

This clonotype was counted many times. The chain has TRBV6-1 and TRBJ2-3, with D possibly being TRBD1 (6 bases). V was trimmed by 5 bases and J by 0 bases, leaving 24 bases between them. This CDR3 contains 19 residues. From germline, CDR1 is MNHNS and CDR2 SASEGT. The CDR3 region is CASSYRQVSRKGSTDTQYF. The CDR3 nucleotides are TGTGCCAGCAGTTACCGACAGGTTAGCAGGAAGGGGAGCACAGATACGCAGTATTTT.

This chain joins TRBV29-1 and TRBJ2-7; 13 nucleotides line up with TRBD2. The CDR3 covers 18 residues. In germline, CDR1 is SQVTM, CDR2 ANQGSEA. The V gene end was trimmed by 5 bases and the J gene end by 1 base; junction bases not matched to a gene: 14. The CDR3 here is CSVTGTGTSGTRSYEQYF. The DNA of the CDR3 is TGCAGCGTTACTGGAACCGGGACTAGCGGGACCAGGTCCTACGAGCAGTACTTC.

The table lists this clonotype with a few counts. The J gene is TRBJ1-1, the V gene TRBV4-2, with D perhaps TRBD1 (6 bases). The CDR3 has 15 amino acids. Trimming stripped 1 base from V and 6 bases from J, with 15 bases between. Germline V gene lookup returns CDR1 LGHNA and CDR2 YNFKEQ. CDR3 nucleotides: TGTGCCAGCAGCCAAGGGACACACGGGGGCCCTGAAGCTTTCTTT. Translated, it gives CASSQGTHGGPEAFF.

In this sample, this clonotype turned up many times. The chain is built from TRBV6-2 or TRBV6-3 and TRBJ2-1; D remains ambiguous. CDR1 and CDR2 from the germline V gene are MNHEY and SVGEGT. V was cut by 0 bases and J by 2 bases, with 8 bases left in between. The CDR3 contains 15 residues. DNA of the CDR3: TGTGCCAGCAGTTACTCAAGCTTCACCTACAATGAGCAGTTCTTC. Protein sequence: CASSYSSFTYNEQFF.

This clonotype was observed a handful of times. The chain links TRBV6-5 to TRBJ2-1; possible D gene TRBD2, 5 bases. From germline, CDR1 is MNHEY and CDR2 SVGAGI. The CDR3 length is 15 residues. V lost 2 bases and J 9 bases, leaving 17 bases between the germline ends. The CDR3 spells CASSYELSAASEQFF. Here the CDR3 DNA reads TGTGCCAGCAGTTACGAACTTAGCGCGGCGAGTGAGCAGTTCTTC.

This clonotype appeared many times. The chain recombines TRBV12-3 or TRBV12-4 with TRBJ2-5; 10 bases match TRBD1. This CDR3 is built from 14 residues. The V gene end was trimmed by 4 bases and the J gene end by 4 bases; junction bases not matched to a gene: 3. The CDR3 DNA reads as TGTGCCAGCAGTTCCGGGACAGGGGTAGAGACCCAGTACTTC. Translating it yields CASSSGTGVETQYF.

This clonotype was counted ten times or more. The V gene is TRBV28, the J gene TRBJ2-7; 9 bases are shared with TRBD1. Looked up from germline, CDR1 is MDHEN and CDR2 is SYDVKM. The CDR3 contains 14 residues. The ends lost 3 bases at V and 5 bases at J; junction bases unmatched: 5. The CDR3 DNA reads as TGTGCCAGCAGTTTGTCGACAGGGGGGAACGAGCAGTACTTC. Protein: CASSLSTGGNEQYF.

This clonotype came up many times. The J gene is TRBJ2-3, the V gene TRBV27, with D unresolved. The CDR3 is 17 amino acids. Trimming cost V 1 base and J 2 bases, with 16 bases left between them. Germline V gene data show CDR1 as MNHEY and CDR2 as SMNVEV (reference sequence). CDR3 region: CASSLYPPGGPTDTQYF. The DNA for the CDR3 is TGTGCCAGCAGTTTATACCCTCCGGGTGGACCCACAGATACGCAGTATTTT.

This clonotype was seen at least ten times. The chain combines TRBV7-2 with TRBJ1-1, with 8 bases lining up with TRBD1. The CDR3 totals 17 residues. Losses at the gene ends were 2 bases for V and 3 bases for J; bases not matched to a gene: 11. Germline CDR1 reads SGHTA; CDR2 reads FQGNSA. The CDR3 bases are TGTGCCAGCAGCTTAAATACAGGGGGAAAGATGGACACTGAAGCTTTCTTT. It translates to CASSLNTGGKMDTEAFF.

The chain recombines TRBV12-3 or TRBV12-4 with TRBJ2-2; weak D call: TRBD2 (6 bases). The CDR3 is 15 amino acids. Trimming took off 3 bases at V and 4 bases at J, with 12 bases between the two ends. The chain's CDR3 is CASSLGGHPTGELFF. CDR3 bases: TGTGCCAGCAGTTTGGGAGGACACCCCACCGGGGAGCTGTTTTTT.

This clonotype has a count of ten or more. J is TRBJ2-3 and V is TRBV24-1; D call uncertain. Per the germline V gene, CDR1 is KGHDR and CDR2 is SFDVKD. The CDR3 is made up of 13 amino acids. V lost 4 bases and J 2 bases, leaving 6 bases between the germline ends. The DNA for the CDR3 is TGTGCCACCAGTGACCGCAACACAGATACGCAGTATTTT. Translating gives CATSDRNTDTQYF.

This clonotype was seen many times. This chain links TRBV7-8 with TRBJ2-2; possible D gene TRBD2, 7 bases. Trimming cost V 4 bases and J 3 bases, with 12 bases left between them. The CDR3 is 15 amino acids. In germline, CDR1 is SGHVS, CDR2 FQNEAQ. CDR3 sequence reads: CASSSQGRDTGELFF. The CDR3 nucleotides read TGTGCCAGCAGCTCCCAGGGGAGGGACACCGGGGAGCTGTTTTTT.

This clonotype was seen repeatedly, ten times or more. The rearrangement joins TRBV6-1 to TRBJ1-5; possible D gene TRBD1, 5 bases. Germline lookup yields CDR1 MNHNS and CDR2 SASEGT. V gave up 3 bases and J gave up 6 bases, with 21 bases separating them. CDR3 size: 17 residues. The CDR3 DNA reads TGTGCCAGCAGTGAGCACCTCTGGCAGGGAGGTGGTCAGCCCCAGCATTTT. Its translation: CASSEHLWQGGGQPQHF.

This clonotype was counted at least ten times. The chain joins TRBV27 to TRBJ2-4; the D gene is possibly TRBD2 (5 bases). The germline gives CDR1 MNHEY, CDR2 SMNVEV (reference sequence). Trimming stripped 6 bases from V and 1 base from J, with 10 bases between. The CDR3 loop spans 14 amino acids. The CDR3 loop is CASRNAGAKNIQYF. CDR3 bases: TGTGCCAGCAGGAATGCGGGCGCCAAAAACATTCAGTACTTC.

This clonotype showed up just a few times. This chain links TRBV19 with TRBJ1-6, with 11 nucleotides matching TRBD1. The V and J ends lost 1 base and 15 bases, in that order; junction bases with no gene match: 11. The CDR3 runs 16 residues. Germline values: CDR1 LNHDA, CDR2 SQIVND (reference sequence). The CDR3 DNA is TGTGCCAGTAGTATAGGGACAGGGGGCCCAATTTCTGACCTCCACTTT. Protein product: CASSIGTGGPISDLHF.

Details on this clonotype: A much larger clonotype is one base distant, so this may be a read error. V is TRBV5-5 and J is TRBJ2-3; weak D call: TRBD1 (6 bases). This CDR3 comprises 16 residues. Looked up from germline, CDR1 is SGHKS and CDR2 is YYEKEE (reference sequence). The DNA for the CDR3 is TGTGTCAGCAGCTTACTACGACAGGTTCGCACAGATACGCAGTATTTT. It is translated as CVSSLLRQVRTDTQYF. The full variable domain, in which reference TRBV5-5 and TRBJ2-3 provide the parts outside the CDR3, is DAGVTQSPTHLIKTRGQQVTLRCSPISGHKSVSWYQQVLGQGPQFIFQYYEKEERGRGNFPDRFSARQFPNYSSELNVNALLLGDSALYLCVSSLLRQVRTDTQYFGPGTRLTVL.

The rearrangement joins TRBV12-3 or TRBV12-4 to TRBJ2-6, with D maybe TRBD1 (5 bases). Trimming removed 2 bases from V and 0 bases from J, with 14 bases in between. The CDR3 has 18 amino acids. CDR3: CASSLRGLRSSGANVLTF. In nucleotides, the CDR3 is TGTGCCAGCAGTTTAAGGGGATTGAGAAGCTCTGGGGCCAACGTCCTGACTTTC.

The CDR3 loop is CASSIGQPQETQYF. The CDR3 region has the DNA TGTGCCAGCAGCATAGGACAGCCCCAAGAGACCCAGTACTTC. The chain couples TRBV7-9 to TRBJ2-5, with D perhaps TRBD1 (6 bases). Germline V CDR1 and CDR2: SEHNR, FQNEAQ (reference sequence). Trimming pared 5 bases from V and 1 base from J, leaving 11 bases between. This CDR3 is 14 amino acids long.

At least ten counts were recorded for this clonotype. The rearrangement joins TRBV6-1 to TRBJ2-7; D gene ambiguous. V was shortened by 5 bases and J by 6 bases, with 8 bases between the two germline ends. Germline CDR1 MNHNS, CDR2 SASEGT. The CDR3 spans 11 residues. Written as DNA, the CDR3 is TGTGCCAGCAGTTTTCCCTCCGAGCAGTACTTC. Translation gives CASSFPSEQYF.

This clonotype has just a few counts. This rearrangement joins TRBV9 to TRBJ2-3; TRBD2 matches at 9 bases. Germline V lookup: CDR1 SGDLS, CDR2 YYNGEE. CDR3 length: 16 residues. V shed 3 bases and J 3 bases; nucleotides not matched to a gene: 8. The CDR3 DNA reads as TGTGCCAGCAGCGCCACCAAGACTAGCGGAACAGATACGCAGTATTTT. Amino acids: CASSATKTSGTDTQYF.